The clone carrying this T cell receptor beta chain was seen a handful of times. As yet, its antigen is unknown. Only in-frame clones appear in the TCRdb table, and some are missing; sequencing was by immunoSEQ multiplex PCR. The sample lists 2,000 to 3,000 clones; roughly 80% were seen once. This entry is derived from a study of T cells in pancreatic ductal adenocarcinoma. The selected patients with pancreatic ductal adenocarcinoma had surgery but no neoadjuvant therapy. General study findings and limits: Blood clonality (roughly 0.075) did not differ significantly from tumor (approximately 0.1). Blood had more productive templates and approximately 8-fold more unique clonotypes than tumor. This surgical cohort overrepresents the minority presenting with early-stage disease. Tumors hold more CD45RO+ effector T cells, which may bias toward lower diversity.

CDR3 length equals 13 residues. The V gene's germline CDR1 is SGHRS and CDR2 YFSETQ. The trim removed 7 bases at V and 5 bases at J, leaving 9 bases unmatched. Input material: pancreatic tumor tissue. This rearrangement joins TRBV5-1 to TRBJ2-7; TRBD2 matches 7 bases. This TCR came from a human donor with pancreatic ductal adenocarcinoma. The CDR3 DNA follows: TGCGCCAGCGGACTAGGGCCCCACCACGAGCAGTACTTC. Protein: CASGLGPHHEQYF.